This TCR beta chain was profiled in a study of cytomegalovirus exposure and HLA in healthy donors. Study-wide results and caveats: Exclusion applied to some V segments, including TRBV6-2 and TRBV6-3, as they were indistinguishable. Differences between HLA loci emerged in a later analysis of TCR association rates, with DRB1 most and HLA-C fewest.

Details on this clone: What it recognizes is unknown.

The CDR3 spans 18 residues. With V trimmed by 4 bases and J by 2 bases, 10 bases remained unmatched. Germline CDR1 and CDR2: LGHNA and YSLEER. Primers: 60 Vbeta forward and 13 Jbeta reverse. The repertoire was sequenced with immunoSEQ multiplex PCR; TCRdb's copy has only in-frame clones and lacks some. This specimen shows about 210,000 clones; the ten leading clones hold under 1%. This TCR was recovered from a woman younger than 45 in good health and CMV-seropositive. Sequenced: PBMCs. The chain has TRBV4-3 and TRBJ1-4; TRBD1 matches 10 bases. CDR3 protein: CASSRFAGTGDTNEKLFF. Written as DNA, the CDR3 is TGCGCCAGCAGCCGATTCGCCGGGACAGGGGATACTAATGAAAAACTGTTTTTT.